A selection of T cell receptor beta chains follows, all from one sample in a study of cytomegalovirus exposure and HLA in healthy donors. The protocol was immunoSEQ multiplex PCR, while the TCRdb copy is restricted to in-frame clones and leaves out a portion. The table lists approximately 150,000 clones, 70% to 90% of them singletons. The sample consisted of PBMCs. The receptors were gathered from a man aged 30 to 45 in good health and CMV-seropositive. Each CDR3 is given with its conserved first and last residue. Fields, in order: J gene, clone size, D gene, CDR3 length, V gene, CDR3 protein, CDR3 DNA. The D gene is left open where the match is weak. The size entry is marked missing in some rows and otherwise reads once, few, many or a size class.

j_gene: TRBJ2-1
abundance: once
d_gene: -
len: 18
v_gene: TRBV13
CDR3aa: CASSFRFLRDSSYNEQFF
CDR3nt: TGTGCCAGCAGCTTTCGGTTCTTGCGCGACAGCTCCTACAATGAGCAGTTCTTC

j_gene: TRBJ1-5
abundance: -
d_gene: -
len: 12
v_gene: TRBV7-9
CDR3aa: CASSFRYQPQHF
CDR3nt: TGTGCCAGCAGCTTCCGGTATCAGCCCCAGCATTTT

j_gene: TRBJ2-7
abundance: -
d_gene: -
len: 13
v_gene: TRBV2
CDR3aa: CASKEEDPYEQYF
CDR3nt: TGTGCCAGCAAGGAGGAGGACCCATACGAGCAGTACTTC

j_gene: TRBJ2-7
abundance: -
d_gene: TRBD2
len: 13
v_gene: TRBV5-4
CDR3aa: CASSGTSSYEQYF
CDR3nt: TGTGCCAGCAGCGGGACTAGCTCCTACGAGCAGTACTTC

j_gene: TRBJ2-3
abundance: -
d_gene: -
len: 11
v_gene: TRBV6-6
CDR3aa: CASSSTDTQYF
CDR3nt: TGTGCCAGCAGTTCTACAGATACGCAGTATTTT

j_gene: TRBJ1-1
abundance: few
d_gene: TRBD1
len: 16
v_gene: TRBV6-1
CDR3aa: CASSESGRGRRAEAFF
CDR3nt: TGTGCCAGCAGTGAATCTGGCAGGGGGCGCAGAGCTGAAGCTTTCTTT

j_gene: TRBJ2-1
abundance: -
d_gene: -
len: 15
v_gene: TRBV7-6
CDR3aa: CASSLEHRSYNEQFF
CDR3nt: TGTGCCAGCAGCTTAGAACATCGCTCCTACAATGAGCAGTTCTTC

j_gene: TRBJ2-5
abundance: -
d_gene: -
len: 17
v_gene: TRBV4-1
CDR3aa: CASSQGRGQNPQETQYF
CDR3nt: TGCGCCAGCAGCCAAGGGAGGGGTCAGAATCCCCAAGAGACCCAGTACTTC

j_gene: TRBJ2-2
abundance: few
d_gene: TRBD1
len: 16
v_gene: TRBV27
CDR3aa: CASSLSGTGATGELFF
CDR3nt: TGTGCCAGCAGTCTGTCCGGGACAGGGGCAACCGGGGAGCTGTTTTTT

j_gene: TRBJ2-5
abundance: once
d_gene: -
len: 12
v_gene: TRBV7-2
CDR3aa: CASSPLWETQYF
CDR3nt: TGTGCCAGCAGCCCACTATGGGAGACCCAGTACTTC

j_gene: TRBJ2-5
abundance: -
d_gene: -
len: 12
v_gene: TRBV5-1
CDR3aa: CASSLAGETQYF
CDR3nt: TGCGCCAGCAGCTTGGCCGGGGAGACCCAGTACTTC

j_gene: TRBJ1-2
abundance: once
d_gene: TRBD1
len: 13
v_gene: TRBV19
CDR3aa: CASRDRESDGYTF
CDR3nt: TGTGCCAGTAGGGACAGGGAATCCGATGGCTACACCTTC

j_gene: TRBJ2-5
abundance: -
d_gene: -
len: 15
v_gene: TRBV9
CDR3aa: CASSAGHLPQETQYF
CDR3nt: TGTGCCAGCAGCGCTGGACACCTACCCCAAGAGACCCAGTACTTC

j_gene: TRBJ2-2
abundance: -
d_gene: TRBD2
len: 16
v_gene: TRBV14
CDR3aa: CASSRAGPPDTGELFF
CDR3nt: TGTGCCAGCAGCAGAGCGGGGCCCCCGGACACCGGGGAGCTGTTTTTT

j_gene: TRBJ1-1
abundance: -
d_gene: -
len: 14
v_gene: TRBV5-1
CDR3aa: CASSLEVGNTEAFF
CDR3nt: TGCGCCAGCAGCTTGGAAGTCGGTAACACTGAAGCTTTCTTT

j_gene: TRBJ1-1
abundance: -
d_gene: TRBD1
len: 14
v_gene: TRBV19
CDR3aa: CASSIYRGSTEAFF
CDR3nt: TGTGCCAGTAGTATTTACAGGGGTAGCACTGAAGCTTTCTTT

j_gene: TRBJ2-4
abundance: -
d_gene: TRBD2
len: 17
v_gene: TRBV9
CDR3aa: CASSVDGTSGKGNIQYF
CDR3nt: TGTGCCAGCAGCGTAGATGGGACTAGCGGGAAGGGGAACATTCAGTACTTC

j_gene: TRBJ2-2
abundance: -
d_gene: -
len: 14
v_gene: TRBV7-9
CDR3aa: CASRIAGSVGELFF
CDR3nt: TGTGCCAGCAGGATCGCGGGATCGGTCGGGGAGCTGTTTTTT

j_gene: TRBJ1-1
abundance: few
d_gene: -
len: 13
v_gene: TRBV7-7
CDR3aa: CASSLNHATEAFF
CDR3nt: TGTGCTAGCAGCTTAAATCACGCGACTGAAGCTTTCTTT

j_gene: TRBJ2-1
abundance: -
d_gene: TRBD2
len: 15
v_gene: TRBV9
CDR3aa: CASSPSGGGQNEQFF
CDR3nt: TGTGCCAGCAGTCCTTCCGGGGGGGGGCAGAATGAGCAGTTCTTC

j_gene: TRBJ2-7
abundance: -
d_gene: -
len: 15
v_gene: TRBV7-9
CDR3aa: CASSLAQGPLYEQYF
CDR3nt: TGTGCCAGCAGCTTAGCGCAGGGGCCCCTCTACGAGCAGTACTTC

j_gene: TRBJ2-1
abundance: once
d_gene: TRBD2
len: 18
v_gene: TRBV18
CDR3aa: CASSVMSSGGSSYNEQFF
CDR3nt: TGTGCCAGCTCAGTAATGTCTAGCGGGGGGAGCTCCTACAATGAGCAGTTCTTC

j_gene: TRBJ2-2
abundance: -
d_gene: TRBD1
len: 15
v_gene: TRBV4-2
CDR3aa: CASSQGQGADGELFF
CDR3nt: TGTGCCAGCAGCCAAGGACAGGGGGCGGACGGGGAGCTGTTTTTT

j_gene: TRBJ2-1
abundance: -
d_gene: -
len: 15
v_gene: TRBV10-3
CDR3aa: CAISEEDSSYNEQFF
CDR3nt: TGTGCCATCAGTGAGGAGGACAGCTCCTACAATGAGCAGTTCTTC

j_gene: TRBJ1-2
abundance: -
d_gene: -
len: 15
v_gene: TRBV5-1
CDR3aa: CASSVVGTGSYGYTF
CDR3nt: TGCGCCAGCAGCGTCGTGGGTACAGGGAGCTATGGCTACACCTTC

j_gene: TRBJ2-3
abundance: -
d_gene: -
len: 18
v_gene: TRBV10-3
CDR3aa: CAISESGGGGVLGDTQYF
CDR3nt: TGTGCCATCAGTGAGTCGGGTGGCGGCGGGGTATTGGGAGATACGCAGTATTTT

j_gene: TRBJ1-2
abundance: -
d_gene: -
len: 16
v_gene: TRBV6-9
CDR3aa: CASREGPVQGRYGYTF
CDR3nt: TGTGCCAGCAGGGAAGGCCCCGTACAGGGCCGCTATGGCTACACCTTC

j_gene: TRBJ1-1
abundance: -
d_gene: -
len: 14
v_gene: TRBV5-1
CDR3aa: CASSLPGLNTEAFF
CDR3nt: TGCGCCAGCAGCTTGCCAGGGCTTAACACTGAAGCTTTCTTT

j_gene: TRBJ1-2
abundance: -
d_gene: -
len: 14
v_gene: TRBV5-8
CDR3aa: CASSLVGRHYGYTF
CDR3nt: TGTGCCAGCAGCTTGGTAGGGAGACACTATGGCTACACCTTC

j_gene: TRBJ2-5
abundance: -
d_gene: TRBD1
len: 14
v_gene: TRBV6-5
CDR3aa: CASRRDRGVATQYF
CDR3nt: TGTGCCAGCCGAAGGGACAGGGGGGTTGCGACCCAGTACTTC

j_gene: TRBJ1-1
abundance: -
d_gene: -
len: 13
v_gene: TRBV11-3
CDR3aa: CASSLGRRTEAFF
CDR3nt: TGTGCCAGCAGCTTAGGCCGGAGGACTGAAGCTTTCTTT

j_gene: TRBJ1-5
abundance: -
d_gene: -
len: 12
v_gene: TRBV19
CDR3aa: CASSRGDQPQHF
CDR3nt: TGTGCCAGTAGCCGGGGAGATCAGCCCCAGCATTTT

j_gene: TRBJ1-5
abundance: -
d_gene: -
len: 16
v_gene: TRBV27
CDR3aa: CASSMTPGVLGQPQHF
CDR3nt: TGTGCCAGCAGTATGACCCCCGGAGTCCTCGGTCAGCCCCAGCATTTT

j_gene: TRBJ1-4
abundance: -
d_gene: TRBD1
len: 16
v_gene: TRBV9
CDR3aa: CASSPRDRGLNGKLFF
CDR3nt: TGTGCCAGCAGCCCCCGGGACAGGGGTTTGAATGGAAAACTGTTTTTT

j_gene: TRBJ1-2
abundance: -
d_gene: -
len: 12
v_gene: TRBV5-6
CDR3aa: CASSTPGYGYTF
CDR3nt: TGTGCCAGCAGCACTCCAGGGTATGGCTACACCTTC

j_gene: TRBJ1-5
abundance: -
d_gene: -
len: 13
v_gene: TRBV2
CDR3aa: CASIEQGQQPQHF
CDR3nt: TGTGCCAGCATTGAGCAGGGGCAACAGCCCCAGCATTTT

j_gene: TRBJ1-1
abundance: -
d_gene: -
len: 14
v_gene: TRBV7-8
CDR3aa: CASSTLGGITEAFF
CDR3nt: TGTGCCAGCAGCACCCTTGGGGGGATTACTGAAGCTTTCTTT

j_gene: TRBJ2-7
abundance: -
d_gene: -
len: 12
v_gene: TRBV30
CDR3aa: CAWSGEVTEQYF
CDR3nt: TGTGCCTGGAGTGGTGAGGTGACCGAGCAGTACTTC

j_gene: TRBJ1-3
abundance: -
d_gene: -
len: 11
v_gene: TRBV30
CDR3aa: CARSLGNTIYF
CDR3nt: TGTGCCCGGAGCTTGGGAAACACCATATATTTT

j_gene: TRBJ2-2
abundance: -
d_gene: TRBD2
len: 17
v_gene: TRBV9
CDR3aa: CASSPGSGRAFTGELFF
CDR3nt: TGTGCCAGCAGCCCTGGGAGCGGGAGGGCCTTCACCGGGGAGCTGTTTTTT

j_gene: TRBJ2-5
abundance: -
d_gene: TRBD2
len: 15
v_gene: TRBV5-4
CDR3aa: CASSLAGGPSETQYF
CDR3nt: TGTGCCAGCAGCTTGGCGGGAGGGCCATCCGAGACCCAGTACTTC

j_gene: TRBJ1-1
abundance: few
d_gene: -
len: 13
v_gene: TRBV2
CDR3aa: CASSASRGTEAFF
CDR3nt: TGTGCCAGCAGTGCGAGTCGGGGGACTGAAGCTTTCTTT

j_gene: TRBJ2-7
abundance: -
d_gene: -
len: 11
v_gene: TRBV29-1
CDR3aa: CSVGHVGEQYF
CDR3nt: TGCAGCGTTGGACATGTAGGCGAGCAGTACTTC

j_gene: TRBJ2-3
abundance: -
d_gene: TRBD2
len: 14
v_gene: TRBV9
CDR3aa: CASSAAGGTDTQYF
CDR3nt: TGTGCCAGCAGCGCAGCGGGGGGCACAGATACGCAGTATTTT

j_gene: TRBJ1-1
abundance: -
d_gene: TRBD1
len: 18
v_gene: TRBV19
CDR3aa: CASFTPARGTGRDTEAFF
CDR3nt: TGTGCCAGTTTTACACCGGCCCGAGGGACAGGGCGGGACACTGAAGCTTTCTTT

j_gene: TRBJ1-1
abundance: -
d_gene: -
len: 11
v_gene: TRBV28
CDR3aa: CAIGKVPEAFF
CDR3nt: TGTGCCATCGGTAAAGTTCCTGAAGCTTTCTTT

j_gene: TRBJ2-7
abundance: -
d_gene: -
len: 15
v_gene: TRBV27
CDR3aa: CASSLWLADGYEQYF
CDR3nt: TGTGCCAGCAGTTTATGGCTAGCTGACGGCTACGAGCAGTACTTC

j_gene: TRBJ1-1
abundance: -
d_gene: -
len: 13
v_gene: TRBV28
CDR3aa: CASSFRFNTEAFF
CDR3nt: TGTGCCAGCAGTTTTAGATTTAACACTGAAGCTTTCTTT

j_gene: TRBJ1-2
abundance: -
d_gene: -
len: 13
v_gene: TRBV7-6
CDR3aa: CASSSPGLWGYTF
CDR3nt: TGTGCCAGCAGCTCTCCCGGTCTTTGGGGCTACACCTTC

j_gene: TRBJ1-2
abundance: -
d_gene: TRBD1
len: 15
v_gene: TRBV7-2
CDR3aa: CASSLGGTANYGYTF
CDR3nt: TGTGCCAGCAGCTTAGGTGGGACAGCGAACTATGGCTACACCTTC

j_gene: TRBJ1-2
abundance: -
d_gene: -
len: 13
v_gene: TRBV6-5
CDR3aa: CASSYGRVDGYTF
CDR3nt: TGTGCCAGCAGTTACGGCAGGGTAGATGGCTACACCTTC

j_gene: TRBJ2-1
abundance: -
d_gene: -
len: 16
v_gene: TRBV18
CDR3aa: CASSPPGVGPYNEQFF
CDR3nt: TGTGCCAGCTCACCACCGGGAGTGGGCCCCTACAATGAGCAGTTCTTC

j_gene: TRBJ1-3
abundance: -
d_gene: -
len: 16
v_gene: TRBV7-9
CDR3aa: CASSPSTGTSGNTIYF
CDR3nt: TGTGCCAGCAGCCCGTCAACAGGGACCTCTGGAAACACCATATATTTT

j_gene: TRBJ2-1
abundance: -
d_gene: TRBD2
len: 16
v_gene: TRBV6-4
CDR3aa: CASSWTSGSSYNEQFF
CDR3nt: TGTGCCAGCAGCTGGACTAGCGGGAGCTCCTACAATGAGCAGTTCTTC

j_gene: TRBJ2-3
abundance: -
d_gene: TRBD1
len: 16
v_gene: TRBV7-2
CDR3aa: CASSFQGAPGTDTQYF
CDR3nt: TGTGCCAGCAGCTTTCAGGGGGCCCCGGGCACAGATACGCAGTATTTT

j_gene: TRBJ1-1
abundance: -
d_gene: -
len: 15
v_gene: TRBV5-1
CDR3aa: CASTKASPRLDEAFF
CDR3nt: TGCGCCAGCACCAAAGCCAGTCCTAGATTAGATGAAGCTTTCTTT

j_gene: TRBJ2-3
abundance: -
d_gene: -
len: 14
v_gene: TRBV4-2
CDR3aa: CASSQVQGTDTQYF
CDR3nt: TGTGCCAGCAGCCAAGTCCAGGGCACAGATACGCAGTATTTT

j_gene: TRBJ1-4
abundance: -
d_gene: TRBD1
len: 18
v_gene: TRBV25-1
CDR3aa: CASSDQSTGGLTNEKLFF
CDR3nt: TGTGCCAGCAGTGACCAATCGACAGGGGGCCTAACTAATGAAAAACTGTTTTTT

j_gene: TRBJ1-2
abundance: -
d_gene: TRBD1
len: 15
v_gene: TRBV11-3
CDR3aa: CASSPRGGQGDGYTF
CDR3nt: TGTGCCAGCAGCCCGAGAGGAGGACAGGGCGATGGCTACACCTTC